These 4 T cell receptor beta chains share one sample of origin, sequenced in a study of neurological immune-mediated disorders (dated by TCRdb to the late 2010s). Library preparation used 5' RACE. TCRdb records Illumina HiSeq 2500 as the sequencer. The public sequencing data were trimmed at Q25 with fastp and processed into clonotypes with MiXCR by TCRdb, which kept only in-frame beta chains. Each CDR3 protein appears once, grouped with its most common genes and DNA. Recorded for this sample are fewer than 45,000 distinct CDR3 sequences; about 2.5% of them occurred a single time. The ten largest account for roughly an eighth of the sample. Sequencing input: PBMCs. The receptors were gathered from a man younger than 45 with multiple sclerosis.

This clonotype came up many times. The V gene is TRBV10-3, the J gene TRBJ2-1, with 8 bases matching TRBD1. The CDR3 has 13 residues. Germline V CDR1 and CDR2: ENHRY, SYGVKD. The J segment lost 5 bases and the V segment lost 7 bases, leaving 4 bases of the junction unmatched. CDR3 DNA: TGTGCCATCAACAGGGGGGATCACAATGAGCAGTTCTTC. Translating gives CAINRGDHNEQFF.

This clonotype appeared many times. The V gene is TRBV5-1, the J gene TRBJ1-1; 9 bases map to TRBD1. The CDR3 has 16 amino acids. The germline V gene encodes CDR1 SGHRS and CDR2 YFSETQ. Losses at the gene ends were 4 bases for V and 11 bases for J; bases not matched to a gene: 18. CDR3 sequence: CASSHGTGTGNDEAFF. In DNA, the CDR3 is TGCGCCAGCAGCCACGGAACCGGGACAGGGAACGACGAGGCTTTCTTT. Full variable domain (remainder filled in from reference TRBV5-1 and TRBJ1-1): KAGVTQTPRYLIKTRGQQVTLSCSPISGHRSVSWYQQTPGQGLQFLFEYFSETQRNKGNFPGRFSGRQFSNSRSEMNVSTLELGDSALYLCASSHGTGTGNDEAFFGQGTRLTVV.

Judged by abundance, this clonotype is medium-sized. The chain has TRBV6-6 and TRBJ2-7; no clear D gene. Germline V gene sequence: CDR1 MNHNY, CDR2 SVGAGI (reference sequence). This CDR3 comprises 16 residues. Trimming cost V 3 bases and J 1 base, with 16 bases left between them. The CDR3, as DNA: TGTGCCAGCAGTTATTCACCGCAGCGACTTTCCTACGAGCAGTACTTC. It specifies CASSYSPQRLSYEQYF.

This clonotype was recorded many times. The gene calls are TRBV5-1 and TRBJ1-4, with a weak D call TRBD1 (5 bases). The CDR3 extends over 14 amino acids. Trimming removed 5 bases at V and 8 bases at J, with 16 bases between. Germline-derived CDR1 and CDR2 are SGHRS and YFSETQ. CDR3 nucleotides: TGCGCCAGCAGAAGCGGGGCCGGCCGCGAAAAACTGTTTTTT. Protein: CASRSGAGREKLFF. Using reference TRBV5-1 and TRBJ1-4 for the parts outside the CDR3, the full variable domain is KAGVTQTPRYLIKTRGQQVTLSCSPISGHRSVSWYQQTPGQGLQFLFEYFSETQRNKGNFPGRFSGRQFSNSRSEMNVSTLELGDSALYLCASRSGAGREKLFFGSGTQLSVL.